This T cell receptor (beta chain) was identified in a study of blood T cells in healthy people across ages. The second PCR ran about 6 to 11 cycles with a sample-barcoded 5' primer and J-beta primers. A single record per CDR3 protein comes from TCRdb applying MiXCR to the 5' RACE reads. The repertoire holds nearly 1 million distinct CDR3 sequences, with about 51% as singletons. Per germline, CDR1 SGHKS and CDR2 YYEKEE (reference sequence). This CDR3 comprises 17 residues. Material for sequencing was blood. The chain has TRBV5-5 and TRBJ2-1; D uncertain. The J call may be mistaken, given a closer DNA end match to TRBJ2-7. This clonotype originated in a woman aged 60-70 years in good health. The CDR3 loop is CASSLASFVQVYNEQYF. In DNA form, the CDR3 reads TGTGCCAGCAGCTTGGCCTCTTTTGTTCAGGTATACAATGAGCAGTACTTC.